The entry below describes one T cell receptor (beta chain). The target of this receptor is not known. Qualities for individual bases were not recorded, and no much larger clone is one base off. From the cysteine up to the phenylalanine, the CDR3 has a length of 17 residues. The entry retains the CDR3 DNA only, 51 bases that are in frame from base 1. Based on the germline V gene, the CDR1 and CDR2 sequences are SGHRS and YFSETQ. V is cut by 1 base and J by 6 bases, and the space between the germline ends is 23 bases. The sample comes from a study of T cell responses to AZD1222 COVID-19 vaccine (dated by TCRdb to the early 2020s). Notes on the research overall: TCR sequencing was performed for fewer than 250 trial participants, of whom 207 were given two doses of AZD1222 and around 26 were given two doses of MenACWY control vaccine. Trial participants were enrolled into age subgroups of 18-55, 56-69 and 70-plus years, which contained approximately 150, 28 and 58 TCR-sequenced participants, respectively.

This sample's time point label indicates: about 28 days (+/-7) after the second vaccine dose. Because spike-specific TCR depth and breadth did not differ between the two schedules, AZD1222 recipients who got a second dose at roughly 4 weeks were pooled with those who got a second dose at roughly 12 weeks. Samples from vaccinated people were obtained from the UK trials COV001 and COV002, which included a single-blind randomized controlled phase 2/3 trial of AZD1222 (ChAdOx1 nCoV-19) in healthy adults. For TCRbeta chain sequencing, PBMC samples from trial participants were taken at day 0 and at day 28 after the second dose. The research as a whole found: Conclusions about previously exposed vaccinees are limited because only six or seven AZD1222 recipients were SARS-CoV-2 seropositive at baseline. Reportedly, almost half of the unique spike-specific TCRs recognized epitopes lying outside the regions that are mutated in the B.1.351 and B.1.1.7 variants. A significant rise in spike-specific TCR breadth and depth was observed after two AZD1222 doses relative to day 0 and relative to MenACWY recipients. Because no samples from the day 14 peak response were available, repertoires could be characterized only after the peak T cell response. Participants were mostly white British and included more females than males, and it was suggested by the authors that clonal diversity may have been underestimated. In the small 56-69-year group, the increase in depth fell short of significance, most likely because of low power. Vaccine-associated CD4 TCRs spanned the whole spike protein, with dominant responses in regions 160-218 and 743-854.

The CDR3 regions of human TCRbeta chains were analyzed by immunosequencing. Turning to the authors' computational methods: Repertoire TCRs were checked for matches against a reference library of SARS-CoV-2-specific TCRs that had been generated using the MIRA antigen-specificity platform. Breadth was defined as the fraction of unique TCRs that were SARS-CoV-2-associated, and depth was defined as the fraction of total T cells that were SARS-CoV-2-associated. Using the MIRA data, each spike-specific TCR was mapped to the spike region that the TCR reacts to and placed in a CD4 or CD8 class. Log10-transformed breadth and depth values were compared by one-way ANOVA with Sidak's multiple comparisons tests. This is the immuneACCESS table as TCRdb keeps it, with only in-frame sequences that have V and J called. A part of the clones is gone; compared with another copy, unresolved V genes explain less than half, and the rest is unexplained. The V and J calls and clone size were taken over from that table, and D and trimming were inferred from the DNA. In all, the sample holds some 100,000 clones, and roughly nine tenths of those were seen once. Together, the top ten hold over 2% of the sample.

This chain is built from TRBV5-1 and TRBJ2-7; the D region possibly corresponds to TRBD1 (6 bases align). The sequenced sample was peripheral blood, obtained 28 days after the second AZD1222 dose. The receptor comes from an adult who received the AZD1222 COVID-19 vaccine. The DNA reads as follows: TGCGCCAGCAGCTTGTTTGGTTCTGGGGCTAGCAGGGGCGAGCAGTACTTC. It is translated as CASSLFGSGASRGEQYF.